The 14 T cell receptor beta chains below come from one sample, sequenced in a study of shared clonotypes between healthy human individuals. CD45RO negativity and positive selection for CCR7 defined naive CD8 cells, a population that excluded terminally differentiated effector memory CD45RA+ cells. Method: immunoSEQ multiplex PCR; TCRdb's copy keeps in-frame clones and lacks some. The sample records more than 600,000 clones, around 92% being singletons. The specimen sequenced was naive CD8+ T cells sorted from blood. These receptors all come from a man aged 25-40 years in good health.

This chain links TRBV7-6 with TRBJ2-1, with 9 bases lining up with TRBD2. Losses at the gene ends were 5 bases for V and 1 base for J; bases not matched to a gene: 0. This CDR3 has 14 residues. Germline-derived CDR1 and CDR2 are SGHVS and FNYEAQ. The CDR3 DNA sequence: TGTGCCAGCAGCGCGGGGGGGTCCTACAATGAGCAGTTCTTC. It specifies CASSAGGSYNEQFF.

V and J are TRBV5-1 and TRBJ2-3; possibly TRBD1 for D (5 bases). The CDR3 has 13 amino acids. CDR1 SGHRS and CDR2 YFSETQ come from the germline V gene. Trimming left V 6 bases short and J 1 base short, with 9 bases between. The CDR3 here is CASKEQGTDTQYF. The DNA of the CDR3 is TGCGCCAGCAAGGAACAGGGCACAGATACGCAGTATTTT.

The chain has TRBV9 and TRBJ2-7, with TRBD1 matching 8 bases. Trimming took 2 bases from V and 2 from J; bases not matched to a gene: 3. From germline, CDR1 is SGDLS and CDR2 YYNGEE. This CDR3 is built from 14 residues. The CDR3 here is CASSVGTGPYEQYF. The DNA of the CDR3 is TGTGCCAGCAGCGTCGGGACAGGACCCTACGAGCAGTACTTC.

In the case of this clone: The sample carries other DNA sequences with the same CDR3. The CDR3 DNA follows: TGCGCCAGCAGCCAAAGGGACGGGAGCTCCTACGAGCAGTACTTC. Protein: CASSQRDGSSYEQYF. The chain links TRBV4-1 to TRBJ2-7; possibly TRBD2 for D (6 bases). CDR1 and CDR2 (germline): MGHRA, YSYEKL. The V gene lost 2 bases and the J gene lost 0 bases, with 11 bases spanning the gap. CDR3 length equals 15 residues.

The chain couples TRBV7-8 to TRBJ2-5, with a tentative D call TRBD1 (6 bases). Gene TRBJ2-7 matches the end of the DNA better, so the J call may be wrong. The CDR3 sequence is 14 residues long. Germline loops: CDR1 SGHVS, CDR2 FQNEAQ. CDR3 bases: TGTGCCAGCAGCCCCCCCCCAGGGGCCTACGAGCAGTACTTC. Its translation is CASSPPPGAYEQYF.

V is TRBV6-4 and J is TRBJ2-6; unclear D gene. There are 14 residues in the CDR3. Trimming stripped 2 bases from V and 3 bases from J, with 5 bases between. The V gene's germline CDR1 is MRHNA and CDR2 SNTAGT. The CDR3 region is CASSDAHGANVLTF. The CDR3 bases are TGTGCCAGCAGTGACGCACATGGGGCCAACGTCCTGACTTTC.

In the case of this clone: The sample has other DNA sequences that encode this CDR3 too. This chain connects TRBV5-1 to TRBJ1-1; D is perhaps TRBD1 (5 bases). The germline CDR1 and CDR2 sequences are SGHRS and YFSETQ. This CDR3 is 13 amino acids long. The V gene lost 2 bases and the J gene lost 5 bases, with 10 bases spanning the gap. CDR3 protein: CASSFRGGTEAFF. The CDR3 nucleotides are TGCGCCAGCAGCTTTCGGGGGGGAACTGAAGCTTTCTTT.

V gene TRBV10-3 combines with J gene TRBJ1-5, with 10 bases fitting TRBD1. The germline gives CDR1 ENHRY, CDR2 SYGVKD. The ends lost 1 base at V and 6 bases at J; junction bases unmatched: 6. This CDR3 has 16 amino acids. The CDR3 DNA follows: TGTGCCATCAGTGAGTTTCCGGGACAGGGGCGTCAGCCCCAGCATTTT. Its protein is CAISEFPGQGRQPQHF.

The chain has TRBV19 and TRBJ2-5; 7 bases map to TRBD1. The CDR3 spans 14 residues. Germline trimming cut 4 bases from V and 2 bases from J; bases unmatched to any gene: 4. The germline V gene encodes CDR1 LNHDA and CDR2 SQIVND (reference sequence). The CDR3 coding sequence is TGTGCCAGTAGTACTAGACAGGGACAAGAGACCCAGTACTTC. The encoded protein is CASSTRQGQETQYF. Together with reference TRBV19 and TRBJ2-5, the CDR3 gives the full variable domain: DGGITQSPKYLFRKEGQNVTLSCEQNLNHDAMYWYRQDPGQGLRLIYYSQIVNDFQKGDIAEGYSVSREKKESFPLTVTSAQKNPTAFYLCASSTRQGQETQYFGPGTRLLVL.

As regards this clone: An end of the junction does not agree with germline; a read error may underlie this. Other DNA sequences in the same sample also yield this CDR3. In DNA, the CDR3 is TGTGCCAGTAGATCTACTCCGAGCTCCTACAATGAGCAGTTCTTC. Translation gives CASRSTPSSYNEQFF. The chain employs TRBV4-1 and TRBJ2-1, with D unresolved. Per the germline V gene, CDR1 is MGHRA and CDR2 is YSYEKL. The CDR3 is made up of 15 amino acids.

The V and J genes are TRBV6-6 and TRBJ1-2; 9 bases are a match to TRBD1. CDR3 length: 15 residues. Germline-derived CDR1 and CDR2 are MNHNY and SVGAGI (reference sequence). The J segment lost 6 bases and the V segment lost 6 bases, leaving 11 bases of the junction unmatched. CDR3 in DNA: TGTGCCAGCAGCCTCAGACCTCGGGACAGGGATGGCTACACCTTC. Amino acids: CASSLRPRDRDGYTF.

J is TRBJ2-5 and V is TRBV7-8; the match to TRBD2 covers 13 bases. The CDR3 is made up of 15 amino acids. Trimming cost V 5 bases and J 4 bases; bases outside gene matches: 4. Per the germline V gene, CDR1 is SGHVS and CDR2 is FQNEAQ. CDR3 region: CASSTRTSGRETQYF. The CDR3 region has the DNA TGTGCCAGCAGCACCCGGACTAGCGGGAGAGAGACCCAGTACTTC.

The genes are TRBV7-7 and TRBJ2-7; 12 bases map to TRBD2. Trimming at V came to 5 bases and at J to 5 bases, leaving 7 bases not matched to a gene. Germline V gives CDR1 SSHAT, CDR2 FNYEAQ (reference sequence). The CDR3 has 15 residues. The DNA for the CDR3 is TGTGCCAGCAGCAAGGGACTAGCGGGCCAGAACGAGCAGTACTTC. This encodes CASSKGLAGQNEQYF.

This clone was found a few times. The V and J genes are TRBV7-9 and TRBJ2-7, with 9 bases matching TRBD1. Losses at the gene ends were 5 bases for V and 5 bases for J; bases not matched to a gene: 1. This CDR3 has 12 residues. The germline V gene encodes CDR1 SEHNR and CDR2 FQNEAQ (reference sequence). The CDR3 nucleotides read TGTGCCAGCAGCAGGGACAGGGACGAGCAGTACTTC. Its translation: CASSRDRDEQYF.